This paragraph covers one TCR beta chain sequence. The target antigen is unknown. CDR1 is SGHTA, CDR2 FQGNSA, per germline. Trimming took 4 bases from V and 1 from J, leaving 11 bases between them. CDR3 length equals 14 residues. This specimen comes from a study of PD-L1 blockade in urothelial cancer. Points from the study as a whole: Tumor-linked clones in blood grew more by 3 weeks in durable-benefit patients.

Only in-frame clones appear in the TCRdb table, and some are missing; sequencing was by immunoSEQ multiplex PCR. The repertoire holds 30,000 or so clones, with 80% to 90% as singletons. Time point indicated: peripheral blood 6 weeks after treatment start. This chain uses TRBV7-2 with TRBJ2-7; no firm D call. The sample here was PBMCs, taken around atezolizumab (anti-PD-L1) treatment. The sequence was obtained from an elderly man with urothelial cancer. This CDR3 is CASSSLKTSYEQYF. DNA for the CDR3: TGTGCCAGCAGCTCCTTAAAGACTTCCTACGAGCAGTACTTC.